Listed below are T cell receptor beta chains from one sample, sequenced in a study of PD-1 blockade in classical Hodgkin lymphoma. TCRdb keeps only in-frame clones here, not all; method: immunoSEQ multiplex PCR. This table holds 50,000 to 65,000 clones, less than 95% found once. The specimen comprised peripheral blood mononuclear cells (PBMCs), sampled before the second cycle of nivolumab. The receptors were sampled from a human donor with classical Hodgkin lymphoma. Each CDR3 is given with its conserved first and last residue. D genes are given only for firm matches. Only some rows state a clone size, as once, few, many or a class for expanded clones.

NA	TRBJ2-1	TRBD2	TRBV6-1	CASSGKLAGSALEQFF	TGTGCCAGCAGTGGCAAACTAGCGGGTTCCGCATTAGAGCAGTTCTTC
NA	TRBJ2-7	NA	TRBV5-1	CASSLFSSEQYF	TGCGCCAGCAGCTTGTTTTCCTCCGAGCAGTACTTC
NA	TRBJ1-1	TRBD1	TRBV18	CASSGTGSTEAFF	TGTGCCAGCTCCGGGACAGGGAGCACTGAAGCTTTCTTT
NA	TRBJ2-1	NA	TRBV5-1	CASSFSNEQFF	TGCGCCAGCAGCTTTAGTAATGAGCAGTTCTTC
few	TRBJ2-7	TRBD2	TRBV6-6	CASSDPLGGLEFEQYF	TGTGCCAGCAGCGATCCCCTGGGGGGACTAGAATTCGAGCAGTACTTC
NA	TRBJ2-1	TRBD2	TRBV4-1	CASSQGSSGAWNEQFF	TGCGCCAGCAGCCAAGGGTCTAGCGGGGCTTGGAATGAGCAGTTCTTC
NA	TRBJ2-7	NA	TRBV2	CASRGRKDWDQGEQYF	TGTGCCAGCAGAGGAAGAAAAGACTGGGATCAGGGGGAGCAGTACTTC
NA	TRBJ2-7	TRBD1	TRBV28	CARGQGLPYEQYF	TGTGCCAGAGGACAGGGCTTACCCTACGAGCAGTACTTC
NA	TRBJ1-2	NA	TRBV5-6	CASSFLEVNYGYTF	TGTGCCAGCAGCTTCCTGGAGGTGAACTATGGCTACACCTTC
NA	TRBJ2-7	NA	TRBV5-4	CASSLSSKGPYEQYF	TGTGCCAGCAGCTTGAGCAGCAAAGGGCCCTACGAGCAGTACTTC
NA	TRBJ2-7	TRBD2	TRBV4-2	CASSQGTGTSETITYEQYF	TGTGCCAGCAGCCAAGGGACCGGGACTAGCGAGACGATAACCTACGAGCAGTACTTC
NA	TRBJ1-4	NA	TRBV4-3	CASSQDNGEANEKLFF	TGCGCCAGCAGCCAAGATAACGGGGAAGCTAATGAAAAACTGTTTTTT
NA	TRBJ2-2	TRBD2	TRBV4-2	CASSPNGLVGAGELFF	TGTGCCAGCAGCCCGAACGGACTAGTTGGGGCCGGGGAGCTGTTTTTT
NA	TRBJ2-2	NA	TRBV4-1	CASGVAGANTGELFF	TGCGCCAGCGGAGTGGCGGGTGCGAACACCGGGGAGCTGTTTTTT
NA	TRBJ2-3	TRBD1	TRBV18	CASSPPDRGFTDTQYF	TGTGCCAGCTCACCACCGGACAGGGGTTTCACAGATACGCAGTATTTT
NA	TRBJ2-7	NA	TRBV7-2	CASSSTSYEQYF	TGTGCCAGCAGCTCTACAAGCTACGAGCAGTACTTC
NA	TRBJ1-2	TRBD1	TRBV27	CASSLTGTDYGYTF	TGTGCCAGCAGTTTGACCGGGACAGACTATGGCTACACCTTC
few	TRBJ2-7	NA	TRBV27	CASSLNRAYEQYF	TGTGCCAGCAGTTTGAACAGGGCCTACGAGCAGTACTTC
few	TRBJ1-5	TRBD1	TRBV19	CASSGQGASNQPQHF	TGTGCCAGTAGTGGACAGGGGGCTAGCAATCAGCCCCAGCATTTT
NA	TRBJ1-1	NA	TRBV7-9	CASSVILGENTEAFF	TGTGCCAGCAGCGTAATACTAGGAGAGAACACTGAAGCTTTCTTT
NA	TRBJ1-1	TRBD1	TRBV2	CATTGQMNTEAFF	TGTGCCACCACGGGACAGATGAACACTGAAGCTTTCTTT
NA	TRBJ2-7	TRBD2	TRBV7-6	CASSPRTSGGTYEQYF	TGTGCCAGCAGCCCGCGGACTAGCGGGGGCACCTACGAGCAGTACTTC
NA	TRBJ2-6	NA	TRBV11-2	CASSPRTVSGANVLTF	TGTGCCAGCAGCCCGCGGACAGTCTCTGGGGCCAACGTCCTGACTTTC
NA	TRBJ2-5	NA	TRBV18	CASSPDRETQYF	TGTGCCAGCTCACCAGATCGCGAGACCCAGTACTTC
once	TRBJ2-7	NA	TRBV7-9	CASSGGSRQVEQYF	TGTGCCAGCAGCGGAGGAAGCAGACAGGTCGAGCAGTACTTC
NA	TRBJ2-7	TRBD2	TRBV27	CASSLRGGSGAEQYF	TGTGCCAGCAGTTTACGGGGCGGGAGTGGAGCAGAGCAGTACTTC
NA	TRBJ2-1	TRBD2	TRBV19	CASSIGTQNSGYNEQFF	TGTGCCAGTAGTATAGGGACCCAAAATAGCGGGTACAATGAGCAGTTCTTC
NA	TRBJ2-3	NA	TRBV5-1	CASSLTQGGITDTQYF	TGCGCCAGCAGCCTAACCCAGGGGGGGATCACAGATACGCAGTATTTT
NA	TRBJ2-2	TRBD2	TRBV9	CASSVAGGGTGELFF	TGTGCCAGCAGCGTAGCGGGGGGAGGGACCGGGGAGCTGTTTTTT
NA	TRBJ1-5	NA	TRBV18	CASSPQDSNQPQHF	TGTGCCAGCTCACCACAGGATAGCAATCAGCCCCAGCATTTT
NA	TRBJ2-3	TRBD2	TRBV25-1	CASRISPGLGITDTQYF	TGTGCCAGCAGGATTTCACCGGGACTAGGGATCACAGATACGCAGTATTTT
NA	TRBJ1-3	NA	TRBV19	CASSILMVSGNTIYF	TGTGCCAGTAGTATTCTCATGGTCTCTGGAAACACCATATATTTT
few	TRBJ1-1	TRBD1	TRBV6-1	CASRTGTEGTEAFF	TGTGCCAGCAGAACCGGGACAGAAGGCACTGAAGCTTTCTTT
NA	TRBJ2-5	NA	TRBV2	CASSDFGSPQETQYF	TGTGCCAGCAGTGATTTTGGCAGTCCCCAAGAGACCCAGTACTTC
NA	TRBJ2-2	NA	TRBV9	CASSAPNTGELFF	TGTGCCAGCAGCGCGCCTAACACCGGGGAGCTGTTTTTT
once	TRBJ2-5	NA	TRBV4-2	CASSQEQRGASRTQYF	TGTGCCAGCAGCCAGGAACAGAGAGGGGCGAGTAGGACCCAGTACTTC
NA	TRBJ2-2	TRBD2	TRBV5-4	CASSPGLAVNTGELFF	TGTGCCAGCAGCCCCGGACTAGCGGTGAACACCGGGGAGCTGTTTTTT
NA	TRBJ2-7	NA	TRBV10-3	CAISESQGRRWEEQYF	TGTGCCATCAGTGAGTCTCAGGGACGCCGCTGGGAGGAGCAGTACTTC
NA	TRBJ1-1	NA	TRBV9	CASSPSTGLNADTEAFF	TGTGCCAGCAGCCCATCGACTGGTCTTAATGCGGACACTGAAGCTTTCTTT
few	TRBJ2-1	TRBD2	TRBV2	CASVDPGTSGRDGDEQFF	TGTGCCAGCGTCGACCCCGGGACTAGCGGGAGGGATGGGGATGAGCAGTTCTTC
NA	TRBJ1-5	NA	TRBV5-6	CASSSVFQGSQPQHF	TGTGCCAGCAGCTCCGTTTTCCAGGGATCGCAGCCCCAGCATTTT
NA	TRBJ1-2	TRBD1	TRBV6-4	CASSSGQAYGYTF	TGTGCCAGCAGTTCGGGACAGGCCTATGGCTACACCTTC
NA	TRBJ2-1	TRBD2	TRBV14	CASSQDMALAGEISYNEQFF	TGTGCCAGCAGCCAAGATATGGCCTTAGCGGGAGAAATTTCCTACAATGAGCAGTTCTTC
NA	TRBJ1-4	NA	TRBV11-3	CASTTSGHATNEKLFF	TGTGCCAGCACCACCTCAGGGCATGCAACTAATGAAAAACTGTTTTTT
NA	TRBJ2-5	TRBD2	TRBV5-1	CASGSPGGPETQYF	TGCGCCAGCGGGTCCCCGGGAGGGCCGGAGACCCAGTACTTC
once	TRBJ2-2	NA	TRBV5-1	CASSRDEINTGELFF	TGCGCCAGCAGCCGGGACGAGATCAACACCGGGGAGCTGTTTTTT
once	TRBJ1-3	NA	TRBV5-8	CASSLVGVVGNTIYF	TGTGCCAGCAGCTTGGTCGGGGTTGTCGGAAACACCATATATTTT
NA	TRBJ2-1	TRBD1	TRBV29-1	CSAKDRVGNEQFF	TGCAGCGCCAAGGACAGGGTGGGCAATGAGCAGTTCTTC
NA	TRBJ2-7	NA	TRBV2	CASSGTYEQYF	TGTGCCAGCAGTGGTACCTACGAGCAGTACTTC
NA	TRBJ1-4	TRBD1	TRBV5-4	CASSRDRVNEKLFF	TGTGCCAGCAGCCGGGACAGGGTTAATGAAAAACTGTTTTTT
NA	TRBJ1-1	NA	TRBV27	CASSSDPWTEAFF	TGTGCCAGCAGTTCGGACCCGTGGACTGAAGCTTTCTTT
NA	TRBJ1-1	NA	TRBV23-1	CASSLPDHTEAFF	TGCGCCAGCAGTCTCCCAGACCACACTGAAGCTTTCTTT
once	TRBJ2-7	NA	TRBV7-9	CASSLEAGGEQYF	TGTGCCAGCAGCTTAGAGGCGGGCGGAGAGCAGTACTTC
NA	TRBJ2-7	NA	TRBV4-3	CASSQEYGAIYEQYF	TGCGCCAGCAGCCAAGAATACGGGGCTATCTACGAGCAGTACTTC
once	TRBJ2-7	TRBD2	TRBV14	CASSQGASGLSYEQYF	TGTGCCAGCAGCCAAGGGGCTAGCGGCCTATCCTACGAGCAGTACTTC
once	TRBJ1-1	TRBD1	TRBV28	CASSPEPRGMNTEAFF	TGTGCCAGCAGCCCAGAGCCCAGGGGGATGAACACTGAAGCTTTCTTT
NA	TRBJ2-2	NA	TRBV5-4	CASSRPGELFF	TGTGCCAGCAGCCGCCCCGGGGAGCTGTTTTTT